Listed below are T cell receptor beta chains from one sample, sequenced in a study of cytomegalovirus exposure and HLA in healthy donors. The protocol was immunoSEQ multiplex PCR, while the TCRdb copy is restricted to in-frame clones and leaves out a portion. The sample has about 150,000 clones; nearly 80% are singletons. Sequences were obtained from PBMCs. Receptors were obtained from a man under 40 in good health and CMV-seropositive. Each CDR3 is given with its conserved first and last residue. D genes are given only for firm matches. Clone size is given for some rows only: seen once, a few or many times, or a class if the clone is expanded.

>TRBV6-6|TRBD2|TRBJ2-1|NA|15
CASSPLAGGPGEQFF
TGTGCCAGCAGCCCCCTAGCGGGAGGGCCGGGTGAGCAGTTCTTC
>TRBV7-2|NA|TRBJ2-1|once|15
CASSLVAGAYNEQFF
TGTGCCAGCAGCTTAGTTGCAGGGGCCTACAATGAGCAGTTCTTC
>TRBV6-1|NA|TRBJ2-7|few|12
CAVQGYHYEQYF
TGTGCCGTACAGGGTTACCACTACGAGCAGTACTTC
>TRBV10-1|NA|TRBJ1-3|NA|15
CASSGPPISGNTIYF
TGCGCCAGCAGTGGGCCCCCCATCTCTGGAAACACCATATATTTT
>TRBV7-2|TRBD2|TRBJ2-5|NA|18
CASSAEGGTSGYQETQYF
TGTGCCAGCAGCGCGGAGGGGGGGACTAGCGGGTACCAAGAGACCCAGTACTTC
>TRBV19|NA|TRBJ1-5|NA|15
CASSIVRQLNQPQHF
TGTGCCAGTAGTATAGTGAGACAGCTCAATCAGCCCCAGCATTTT
>TRBV28|TRBD1|TRBJ1-1|NA|14
CASSRGRGQAEAFF
TGTGCCAGCAGTAGAGGAAGGGGGCAGGCTGAAGCTTTCTTT
>TRBV28|NA|TRBJ2-5|NA|14
CASSFNGGGETQYF
TGTGCCAGCAGTTTTAATGGGGGCGGCGAGACCCAGTACTTC
>TRBV5-1|TRBD2|TRBJ2-5|NA|16
CASSATLAGGAETQYF
TGCGCCAGCAGCGCGACACTAGCGGGAGGGGCGGAGACCCAGTACTTC
>TRBV7-6|TRBD1|TRBJ1-4|NA|12
CASSLRQGKLFF
TGTGCCAGCAGCTTAAGACAGGGGAAACTGTTTTTT
>TRBV23-1|NA|TRBJ1-4|NA|14
CASSQRGVGEKLFF
TGCGCCAGCAGTCAACGCGGGGTTGGAGAAAAACTGTTTTTT
>TRBV19|TRBD2|TRBJ2-7|NA|15
CASSNKLAASYEQYF
TGTGCCAGTAGTAATAAACTAGCGGCCTCCTACGAGCAGTACTTC
>TRBV28|NA|TRBJ2-1|NA|15
CASSYTLDVADEQFF
TGTGCCAGCAGCTATACCTTGGATGTAGCGGATGAGCAGTTCTTC
>TRBV5-1|NA|TRBJ2-3|NA|15
CASSLDRAGGDTQYF
TGCGCCAGCAGCTTGGACAGGGCAGGGGGGGATACGCAGTATTTT
>TRBV28|TRBD1|TRBJ1-5|NA|16
CASSFRDRGRNQPQHF
TGTGCCAGCAGCTTCCGGGACAGGGGTCGAAATCAGCCCCAGCATTTT
>TRBV10-3|NA|TRBJ1-1|NA|13
CAISGRTGDEAFF
TGTGCCATCAGTGGGCGGACGGGGGATGAAGCTTTCTTT
>TRBV7-9|TRBD1|TRBJ1-4|NA|17
CASTLGGQGAPNEKLFF
TGTGCCAGCACTCTAGGGGGACAGGGGGCGCCGAATGAAAAACTGTTTTTT
>TRBV9|TRBD1|TRBJ2-1|NA|15
CASSAYRGIYNEQFF
TGTGCCAGCAGCGCCTACAGGGGGATCTACAATGAGCAGTTCTTC
>TRBV2|NA|TRBJ1-3|NA|11
CASGTGNTIYF
TGTGCCAGCGGCACTGGAAACACCATATATTTT
>TRBV10-3|NA|TRBJ2-6|once|16
CAISETGSSGANVLTF
TGTGCCATCAGTGAGACGGGGTCCTCTGGGGCCAACGTCCTGACTTTC
>TRBV5-1|TRBD2|TRBJ2-7|NA|15
CASSLTSGSSYEQYF
TGCGCCAGCAGCTTGACTAGCGGGAGCTCCTACGAGCAGTACTTC
>TRBV6-1|TRBD1|TRBJ2-7|NA|17
CASSEASYRGDSYEQYF
TGTGCCAGCAGTGAAGCGTCTTACAGGGGGGACTCCTACGAGCAGTACTTC
>TRBV28|NA|TRBJ1-5|NA|12
CASSPKLGPQHF
TGTGCCAGCAGTCCTAAGCTTGGGCCCCAGCATTTT
>TRBV29-1|NA|TRBJ2-2|NA|11
CSVEARGELFF
TGCAGCGTTGAGGCTCGCGGGGAGCTGTTTTTT
>TRBV5-8|NA|TRBJ2-7|NA|12
CASPRQDYEQYF
TGTGCCAGTCCCCGACAGGACTACGAGCAGTACTTC
>TRBV5-1|TRBD2|TRBJ2-1|NA|13
CASSEDTSAEQFF
TGCGCCAGCAGCGAGGATACTAGCGCTGAGCAGTTCTTC
>TRBV7-9|NA|TRBJ2-5|NA|14
CASSLDLTGETQYF
TGTGCCAGCAGCTTAGACTTGACTGGGGAGACCCAGTACTTC
>TRBV5-1|TRBD2|TRBJ2-3|few|15
CASSQSTSGTDTQYF
TGCGCCAGCAGCCAATCGACTAGCGGCACAGATACGCAGTATTTT
>TRBV6-4|TRBD1|TRBJ1-5|NA|14
CASSDRDRDQPQHF
TGTGCCAGCAGTGACCGGGACAGAGATCAGCCCCAGCATTTT
>TRBV5-8|NA|TRBJ2-5|NA|13
CASSSSSMATQYF
TGTGCCAGCAGCTCCTCATCCATGGCGACCCAGTACTTC
>TRBV4-2|TRBD2|TRBJ2-6|once|19
CASSQWGWGGSSGANVLTF
TGTGCCAGCAGCCAATGGGGCTGGGGGGGAAGCTCTGGGGCCAACGTCCTGACTTTC
>TRBV15|TRBD1|TRBJ2-7|NA|14
CATSRAGTGREQYF
TGTGCCACCAGCAGAGCCGGGACAGGGCGGGAGCAGTACTTC
>TRBV19|TRBD1|TRBJ1-5|few|17
CASSPRITGGAGQPQHF
TGTGCCAGTAGTCCCCGAATCACAGGGGGCGCAGGGCAGCCCCAGCATTTT
>TRBV4-1|TRBD2|TRBJ2-2|NA|17
CASSRREGTPGTGELFF
TGCGCCAGCAGCCGGAGGGAGGGAACCCCCGGGACCGGGGAGCTGTTTTTT
>TRBV27|NA|TRBJ1-1|NA|16
CASSLGPLRGNTEAFF
TGTGCCAGCAGTCTGGGTCCCCTTCGGGGGAACACTGAAGCTTTCTTT
>TRBV5-1|TRBD1|TRBJ2-7|NA|15
CASSFDRGDTYEQYF
TGCGCCAGCAGCTTCGACAGGGGGGACACCTACGAGCAGTACTTC
>TRBV7-2|NA|TRBJ2-5|NA|13
CASSLNSQETQYF
TGTGCCAGCAGCTTAAACAGCCAAGAGACCCAGTACTTC
>TRBV25-1|TRBD1|TRBJ2-7|NA|16
CASSELSTGGAYEQYF
TGTGCCAGCAGTGAATTATCGACAGGGGGGGCCTACGAGCAGTACTTC
>TRBV6-5|NA|TRBJ2-7|NA|14
CATGSGPGKGEQYF
TGTGCCACCGGGTCGGGCCCAGGGAAGGGCGAGCAGTACTTC
>TRBV15|NA|TRBJ1-4|NA|13
CATSRDRRGKLFF
TGTGCCACCAGCAGAGATAGAAGAGGGAAACTGTTTTTT